A single T cell receptor beta chain is shown here with its context. The target antigen is unknown. The CDR3 totals 17 residues. V was pared by 5 bases and J by 7 bases, with 12 bases of the junction left unmatched. Germline CDR1 and CDR2: SGHAT and FQDESV (reference sequence). Hyperthyroidism patients were newly diagnosed, had disease duration under 2 months, and were aged 18 to 65 years. The sample of blood was obtained at first hyperthyroidism diagnosis (before any ophthalmopathy symptoms). This entry belongs to a study of T cells in Graves' hyperthyroidism and ophthalmopathy. General study points: By a 13 V-J model, ophthalmopathy was set apart from stable hyperthyroidism.

The CDR3 regions of TCR beta were amplified from RNA transcripts. HTBI primers drove first-round RT-PCR of the TCR CDR3. TCRdb recomputed calls from the multiplex PCR reads with MiXCR, one row per CDR3 protein. This table has about 720,000 distinct CDR3 sequences, 18% appearing once. The sample taken for sequencing was blood. The receptor was isolated from a woman aged 45 to 65 with Graves' hyperthyroidism that later progressed to Graves' ophthalmopathy. V usage is TRBV11-1 and J usage is TRBJ1-6; 9 bases are shared with TRBD1. Written as DNA, the CDR3 is TGTGCCAGCAGCACTACAGGGGGCCGGGTACACAATTCACCCCTCCACTTT. Amino acids: CASSTTGGRVHNSPLHF.